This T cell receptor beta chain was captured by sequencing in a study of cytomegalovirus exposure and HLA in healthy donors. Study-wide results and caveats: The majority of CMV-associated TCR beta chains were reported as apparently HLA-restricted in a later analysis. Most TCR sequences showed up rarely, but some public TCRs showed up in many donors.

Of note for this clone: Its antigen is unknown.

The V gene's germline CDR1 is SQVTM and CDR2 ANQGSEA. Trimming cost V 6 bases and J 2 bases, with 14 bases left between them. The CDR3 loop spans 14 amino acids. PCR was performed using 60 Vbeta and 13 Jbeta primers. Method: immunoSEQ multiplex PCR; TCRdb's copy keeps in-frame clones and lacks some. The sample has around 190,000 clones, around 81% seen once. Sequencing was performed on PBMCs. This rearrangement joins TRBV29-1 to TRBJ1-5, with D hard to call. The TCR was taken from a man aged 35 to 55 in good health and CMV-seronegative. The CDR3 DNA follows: TGCAGCGTCTCGGAGGGATCGGGCAATCAGCCCCAGCATTTT. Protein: CSVSEGSGNQPQHF. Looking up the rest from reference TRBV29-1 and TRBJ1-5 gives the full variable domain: SAVISQKPSRDICQRGTSLTIQCQVDSQVTMMFWYRQQPGQSLTLIATANQGSEATYESGFVIDKFPISRPNLTFSTLTVSNMSPEDSSIYLCSVSEGSGNQPQHFGDGTRLSIL.